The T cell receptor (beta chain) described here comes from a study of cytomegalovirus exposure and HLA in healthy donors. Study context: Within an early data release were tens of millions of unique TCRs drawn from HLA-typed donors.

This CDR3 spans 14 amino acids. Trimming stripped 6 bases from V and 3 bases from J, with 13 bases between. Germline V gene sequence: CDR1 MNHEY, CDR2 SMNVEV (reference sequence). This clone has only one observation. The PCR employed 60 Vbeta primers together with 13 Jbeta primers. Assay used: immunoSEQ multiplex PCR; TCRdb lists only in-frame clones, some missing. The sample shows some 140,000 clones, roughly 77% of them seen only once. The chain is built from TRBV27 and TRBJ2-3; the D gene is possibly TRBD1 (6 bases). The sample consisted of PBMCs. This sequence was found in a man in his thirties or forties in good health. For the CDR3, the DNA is TGTGCCAGCAGCCGACAGGTGGGGACAGATACGCAGTATTTT. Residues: CASSRQVGTDTQYF.